The rows below give T cell receptor beta chains drawn from one sample of a study of shared clonotypes between healthy human individuals. Clones were read by immunoSEQ multiplex PCR, and TCRdb kept only the in-frame ones, dropping some. The table shows 490,000 or so clones, with 76% occurring only once. Sequencing was done on a sample of PBMCs. Source of these receptors: a woman between 40 and 50 years old in good health. Some clones in this sample may be carry-over from other donors' samples. The CDR3 runs from the conserved cysteine through the conserved F or W. A D gene is named only where the DNA matches it firmly. The size field is filled for only some rows; it gives once, few, many or a size class.

CDR3 length,J gene,clone size,V gene,D gene,CDR3 protein,CDR3 DNA
13,TRBJ1-1,NA,TRBV30,NA,CAWTGTSNTEAFF,TGTGCCTGGACCGGGACATCGAACACTGAAGCTTTCTTT
15,TRBJ1-2,many,TRBV29-1,NA,CSVPHFGGAFDGYTF,TGCAGCGTTCCCCACTTCGGGGGCGCGTTCGATGGCTACACCTTC
13,TRBJ2-3,NA,TRBV19,NA,CASGGQERDTQYF,TGTGCCTCAGGAGGGCAGGAGAGAGATACGCAGTATTTT
16,TRBJ2-3,NA,TRBV6-1,NA,CASSEAKGGRTDTQYF,TGTGCCAGCAGTGAAGCGAAGGGGGGCCGCACAGATACGCAGTATTTT
15,TRBJ1-4,NA,TRBV28,NA,CASSFSWAGEEKLFF,TGTGCCAGCAGTTTTTCTTGGGCTGGGGAAGAAAAACTGTTTTTT
14,TRBJ2-7,NA,TRBV6-1,TRBD2,CASSIRLAGTGQYF,TGTGCCAGCAGTATTAGACTAGCGGGAACCGGGCAGTACTTC
16,TRBJ1-4,NA,TRBV30,NA,CAWSVGPYSTNEKLFF,TGTGCCTGGAGTGTGGGGCCCTATTCAACTAATGAAAAACTGTTTTTT
18,TRBJ1-1,NA,TRBV25-1,TRBD1,CASSDKDRVTNMNTEAFF,TGTGCCAGCAGTGACAAGGACAGGGTAACGAACATGAACACTGAAGCTTTCTTT
16,TRBJ2-3,NA,TRBV4-3,TRBD1,CASSRGHTGATDTQYF,TGCGCCAGCAGCCGCGGACACACAGGGGCCACAGATACGCAGTATTTT
15,TRBJ2-5,once,TRBV11-3,TRBD1,CASSLGTGMQETQYF,TGTGCCAGCAGCTTAGGGACAGGCATGCAAGAGACCCAGTACTTC
16,TRBJ2-1,NA,TRBV5-5,TRBD2,CASSLETSGNYNEQFF,TGTGCCAGCAGCTTAGAGACTAGCGGGAACTACAATGAGCAGTTCTTC
13,TRBJ1-2,NA,TRBV19,NA,CASSPGQTYGYTF,TGTGCCAGTAGCCCAGGACAGACCTATGGCTACACCTTC
14,TRBJ2-2,NA,TRBV30,NA,CAWRREWNTGELFF,TGTGCCTGGAGACGGGAGTGGAACACCGGGGAGCTGTTTTTT
15,TRBJ2-7,NA,TRBV5-1,TRBD1,CASSLGTGGAYEQYF,TGCGCCAGCAGCTTGGGGACAGGGGGGGCCTACGAGCAGTACTTC
15,TRBJ2-7,NA,TRBV28,NA,CASSGRLRSSYEQYF,TGTGCCAGCAGTGGCAGGCTTCGCAGCTCCTACGAGCAGTACTTC
16,TRBJ2-7,NA,TRBV5-4,TRBD2,CASSLEGTSGRYEQYF,TGTGCCAGCAGCTTGGAGGGGACTAGCGGTCGCTACGAGCAGTACTTC
14,TRBJ2-5,NA,TRBV2,NA,CASSGLSEQETQYF,TGTGCCAGCAGTGGTTTGTCAGAGCAAGAGACCCAGTACTTC
13,TRBJ2-1,many,TRBV7-9,NA,CASSRPDQGEQFF,TGTGCCAGCAGCCGGCCGGATCAGGGTGAGCAGTTCTTC
15,TRBJ2-2,NA,TRBV11-2,NA,CASSLRGSNTGELFF,TGTGCCAGCAGCTTACGCGGATCGAACACCGGGGAGCTGTTTTTT
14,TRBJ1-5,NA,TRBV27,NA,CASSPQGAGQPQHF,TGTGCCAGCAGCCCACAGGGAGCGGGCCAGCCCCAGCATTTT
13,TRBJ1-5,NA,TRBV10-3,TRBD1,CATTTGDNQPQHF,TGTGCCACTACGACAGGGGACAATCAGCCCCAGCATTTT
15,TRBJ2-7,few,TRBV9,TRBD2,CASSPSSGSGYEQYF,TGTGCCAGCAGCCCCTCTAGCGGGAGTGGGTACGAGCAGTACTTC
12,TRBJ2-7,many,TRBV25-1,NA,CASSERGREQYF,TGTGCCAGCAGTGAGCGGGGGCGGGAGCAGTACTTC
13,TRBJ2-7,NA,TRBV18,NA,CASSTDTNGEQYF,TGTGCCAGCTCAACCGACACCAATGGCGAGCAGTACTTC
14,TRBJ2-1,NA,TRBV29-1,TRBD2,CSVLPGTTYNEQFF,TGCAGCGTTCTCCCCGGGACTACCTACAATGAGCAGTTCTTC
15,TRBJ2-5,NA,TRBV9,TRBD2,CASSVAGLAEETQYF,TGTGCCAGCAGCGTAGCTGGACTAGCGGAAGAGACCCAGTACTTC
12,TRBJ2-7,NA,TRBV10-2,NA,CASKTGPYEQYF,TGCGCCAGTAAGACAGGTCCTTACGAGCAGTACTTC
10,TRBJ1-3,NA,TRBV6-1,NA,CASSEPTIYF,TGTGCCAGCAGTGAGCCGACCATATATTTT
12,TRBJ1-5,once,TRBV28,NA,CASSLAFRPQHF,TGTGCCAGCAGTCTAGCCTTTCGGCCCCAGCATTTT
14,TRBJ2-7,NA,TRBV28,TRBD1,CASTPTGYTYEQYF,TGTGCCAGCACCCCGACAGGGTACACCTACGAGCAGTACTTC
15,TRBJ2-2,NA,TRBV7-9,NA,CASSPDVSNTGELFF,TGTGCCAGCAGCCCGGACGTTTCGAACACCGGGGAGCTGTTTTTT
19,TRBJ2-5,NA,TRBV19,TRBD2,CASSPNPGGTSGNQETQYF,TGTGCCAGTAGCCCTAACCCAGGGGGCACTAGCGGGAACCAAGAGACCCAGTACTTC
14,TRBJ2-7,few,TRBV7-9,NA,CASSLVDKAYEQYF,TGTGCCAGCAGCTTAGTTGACAAGGCCTACGAGCAGTACTTC
15,TRBJ2-1,NA,TRBV10-3,TRBD2,CAIGAGVSSYNEQFF,TGTGCCATCGGGGCGGGGGTCAGCTCCTACAATGAGCAGTTCTTC
16,TRBJ1-1,NA,TRBV19,NA,CASSIGPGTGDTEAFF,TGTGCCAGTAGTATTGGGCCAGGGACTGGGGACACTGAAGCTTTCTTT
13,TRBJ2-7,NA,TRBV19,TRBD1,CASSRQGDYEQYF,TGTGCCAGTAGTCGACAGGGGGACTACGAGCAGTACTTC
14,TRBJ2-7,NA,TRBV19,NA,CASSTQIQGYEQYF,TGTGCCAGTAGTACACAAATCCAGGGTTACGAGCAGTACTTC
16,TRBJ2-2,NA,TRBV2,TRBD1,CASSEIGQGHSGELFF,TGTGCCAGCAGTGAAATCGGACAGGGTCATAGCGGGGAGCTGTTTTTT
15,TRBJ2-2,NA,TRBV10-3,NA,CAISESTPRTGELFF,TGTGCCATCAGTGAGTCTACCCCCCGTACCGGGGAGCTGTTTTTT
14,TRBJ2-5,NA,TRBV5-1,NA,CAGSLMGEQETQYF,TGCGCCGGCAGCTTGATGGGGGAACAAGAGACCCAGTACTTC
14,TRBJ2-1,many,TRBV7-3,TRBD2,CASSPSGVNNEQFF,TGTGCCAGCAGTCCTAGCGGAGTGAACAATGAGCAGTTCTTC
15,TRBJ2-3,NA,TRBV28,TRBD1,CASTEGTGRTDTQYF,TGTGCCAGCACTGAGGGGACAGGGAGAACAGATACGCAGTATTTT
15,TRBJ2-3,few,TRBV7-9,TRBD2,CASSFSGSGTDTQYF,TGTGCCAGCAGCTTTAGCGGGAGCGGCACAGATACGCAGTATTTT
10,TRBJ2-5,NA,TRBV7-2,TRBD2,CGLAVETQYF,TGCGGACTAGCGGTCGAGACCCAGTACTTC
17,TRBJ2-2,NA,TRBV19,TRBD2,CASSIDRGLAHTGELFF,TGTGCCAGTAGTATAGATCGAGGACTAGCGCACACCGGGGAGCTGTTTTTT
13,TRBJ2-7,once,TRBV5-4,NA,CASSLTGSYEQYF,TGTGCCAGCAGCTTGACAGGTTCCTACGAGCAGTACTTC
16,TRBJ2-1,NA,TRBV27,TRBD2,CASRPTGTRVYNEQFF,TGTGCCAGCAGACCTACGGGGACTAGAGTCTACAATGAGCAGTTCTTC
17,TRBJ1-2,NA,TRBV18,NA,CASSPPGGISGDYGYTF,TGTGCCAGCTCACCACCCGGCGGGATCAGCGGGGACTATGGCTACACCTTC
17,TRBJ2-1,NA,TRBV2,TRBD2,CANALGTSGGDYNEQFF,TGTGCCAACGCCCTGGGGACTAGCGGGGGTGACTACAATGAGCAGTTCTTC
15,TRBJ2-7,few,TRBV18,TRBD1,CASSPGTGAANEQYF,TGTGCCAGCTCACCCGGGACAGGGGCTGCAAACGAGCAGTACTTC
15,TRBJ1-3,few,TRBV2,NA,CASSATYSSGNTIYF,TGTGCCAGCAGTGCGACCTATTCCTCTGGAAACACCATATATTTT
13,TRBJ1-2,NA,TRBV11-2,NA,CASSLQGHYGYTF,TGTGCCAGCAGCCTACAGGGACACTATGGCTACACCTTC
17,TRBJ1-5,NA,TRBV27,TRBD1,CASSFFPPTGGNQPQHF,TGTGCCAGCAGTTTTTTCCCCCCCACAGGGGGCAATCAGCCCCAGCATTTT
16,TRBJ1-5,NA,TRBV21-1,NA,CASTTGGRYSNQPQHF,TGTGCCAGCACCACAGGGGGCAGGTATAGCAATCAGCCCCAGCATTTT
14,TRBJ1-4,NA,TRBV2,NA,CASRQGRTNEKLFF,TGTGCCAGCAGACAGGGACGGACTAATGAAAAACTGTTTTTT
14,TRBJ1-2,NA,TRBV7-2,TRBD1,CASKSGTDTYGYTF,TGTGCCAGCAAGTCCGGGACAGATACCTATGGCTACACCTTC
19,TRBJ2-7,NA,TRBV12-2,NA,CASRLAAGKRDRVSYEQYF,TGTGCAAGTCGCTTAGCGGCGGGGAAGCGGGACAGGGTCTCCTACGAGCAGTACTTC